The 2 T cell receptor beta chains reported below all come from one sample, sequenced in a study of early T cells in non-severe SARS-CoV-2 infection. TCRdb processed the 5' RACE reads anew with MiXCR; each CDR3 protein has one entry. The sample consists of 50,000 to 70,000 distinct CDR3 sequences, roughly 8% of them appearing once. What was sequenced was whole blood. The source is an adult who was a healthcare worker with PCR-confirmed SARS-CoV-2 infection or an uninfected control (not recorded which).

There are a few counts of this clonotype. The chain employs TRBV7-8 and TRBJ2-5; D uncertain. The CDR3 runs to 15 residues. CDR1 is SGHVS and CDR2 is FQNEAQ in the germline V gene. V shed 5 bases and J shed 1 base, with 14 bases lying between them. The CDR3 region is CASSPDFVVQETQYF. The CDR3 coding sequence is TGTGCCAGCAGCCCTGACTTCGTTGTCCAAGAGACCCAGTACTTC.

This clonotype was recorded a few times. The rearrangement uses TRBV20-1 and TRBJ2-5; D is possibly TRBD2 (6 bases). Trimming removed 6 bases at V and 5 bases at J, with 16 bases between. The CDR3 length is 13 residues. Per the germline V gene, CDR1 is DFQATT and CDR2 is SNEGSKA (reference sequence). The CDR3 protein is CSAKNLASETQYF. The CDR3 DNA is TGCAGTGCCAAGAACCTAGCGTCGGAGACCCAGTACTTC.